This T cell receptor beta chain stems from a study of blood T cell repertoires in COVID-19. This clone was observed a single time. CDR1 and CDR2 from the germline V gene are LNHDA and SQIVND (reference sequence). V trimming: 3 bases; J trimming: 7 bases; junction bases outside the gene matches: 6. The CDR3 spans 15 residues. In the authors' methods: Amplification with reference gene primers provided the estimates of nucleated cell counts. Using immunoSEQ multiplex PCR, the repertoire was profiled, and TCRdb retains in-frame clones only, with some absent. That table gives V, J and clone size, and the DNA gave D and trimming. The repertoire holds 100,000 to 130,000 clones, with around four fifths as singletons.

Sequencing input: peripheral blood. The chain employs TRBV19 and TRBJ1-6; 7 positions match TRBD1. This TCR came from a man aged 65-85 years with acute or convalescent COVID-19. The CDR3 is CASSILQGWNSPLHF. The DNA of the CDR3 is TGTGCCAGTAGTATCCTACAGGGGTGGAATTCACCCCTCCACTTT.